One and the same sample provided the 7 T cell receptor beta chains below, sequenced in a study of T cells in Graves' hyperthyroidism and ophthalmopathy. Template material for amplifying TCR beta CDR3 regions consisted of RNA transcripts. HTBI primers were employed in a first-round RT-PCR of the TCR CDR3. In TCRdb, the multiplex PCR reads were re-called with MiXCR into one record per CDR3 protein. The table includes around 250,000 distinct CDR3 sequences, about 24% detected once. Sequenced material: blood. The receptors derive from a woman in her forties with Graves' ophthalmopathy.

This clonotype has a count of ten or more. V usage is TRBV6-4 and J usage is TRBJ2-3, with 9 bases identical to TRBD1. V was clipped by 5 bases and J by 1 base; unmatched bases: 7. The germline V gene has CDR1 MRHNA and CDR2 SNTAGT. CDR3 length: 16 residues. CDR3 sequence reads: CASSTDRGRGTDTQYF. Written as DNA, the CDR3 is TGTGCCAGCAGTACGGACAGGGGACGAGGCACAGATACGCAGTATTTT.

This clonotype has ten or more counts. The CDR3 is CASSYGQGRTGELFF. The CDR3, as DNA: TGTGCCAGCAGTTACGGCCAGGGGAGGACCGGGGAGCTGTTTTTT. The chain is built from TRBV6-2 or TRBV6-3 and TRBJ2-2, with D possibly called TRBD1 or TRBD2 (6 bases each). The germline gives CDR1 MNHEY, CDR2 SVGEGT. The CDR3 is 15 residues long. Deletions cut 2 bases from V and 5 bases from J, with 12 bases between.

This clonotype was seen at least ten times. This chain connects TRBV6-1 to TRBJ2-5; D is ambiguous. The CDR3 extends over 14 amino acids. The V and J ends lost 2 bases and 1 base respectively, with 8 bases between them. Germline CDR1 MNHNS, CDR2 SASEGT. This CDR3 is CASSERWFQETQYF. The CDR3 nucleotides are TGTGCCAGCAGTGAAAGGTGGTTCCAAGAGACCCAGTACTTC.

CDR3 nucleotide sequence: TGTGCCAGCAGTGAGGCGGGCGTTGTAGCCCAGTACTTC. It specifies CASSEAGVVAQYF. This chain uses TRBV6-1 with TRBJ2-5, with D possibly matching TRBD2 (5 bases). The CDR3 covers 13 residues. The V and J ends lost 3 bases and 9 bases respectively, with 14 bases between them. Germline CDR1 MNHNS, CDR2 SASEGT.

The V call is TRBV24-1, the J call TRBJ1-2, with TRBD1 matching 8 bases. Unmatched junction bases numbered 6, after V lost 7 bases and J lost 6 bases. The CDR3 contains 13 residues. Germline assignment: CDR1 KGHDR and CDR2 SFDVKD. DNA for the CDR3: TGTGCCACCAGCTCCCAGGGGGCGAATGGCTACACCTTC. It codes for CATSSQGANGYTF.

The V gene is TRBV11-2, the J gene TRBJ2-7; 15 bases align to TRBD2. This CDR3 spans 17 amino acids. The J segment lost 5 bases and the V segment lost 4 bases, leaving 9 bases of the junction unmatched. Germline V CDR1 and CDR2: SGHAT, FQNNGV. CDR3 sequence reads: CASSSGLAGGPTNEQYF. The CDR3 region has the DNA TGTGCCAGCAGCTCCGGACTAGCGGGAGGGCCAACGAACGAGCAGTACTTC.

This clonotype was seen many times. V usage is TRBV28 and J usage is TRBJ2-4; 9 bases are a match to TRBD1. CDR3 length: 20 amino acids. Trimming removed 9 bases from V and 1 base from J; junction bases left unmatched: 22. Germline assignment: CDR1 MDHEN and CDR2 SYDVKM. CDR3 amino acids: CASRYTLGQGSAGAKNIQYF. The DNA of the CDR3 is TGTGCCAGTAGATATACGTTGGGACAGGGATCCGCGGGGGCCAAAAACATTCAGTACTTC.